These T cell receptor beta chains were read from a single sample in a study of OX40 agonist ivuxolimab in advanced cancers. The data were produced by immunoSEQ multiplex PCR, yet TCRdb's version contains in-frame clones alone and is incomplete. The data contain around 60,000 clones, around 77% of them singletons. Sample: CD4+ or CD8+ T cells sorted from blood, taken in a trial of the OX40 agonist ivuxolimab. The receptors shown here come from an adult with an advanced solid tumor such as melanoma, head and neck, liver or kidney cancer. The CDR3 runs from the conserved cysteine through the conserved F or W.

v_gene,j_gene,CDR3aa
TRBV5-1,TRBJ2-2,CASSRIGGQGGTGELFF
TRBV2,TRBJ2-1,CASSPSRGFYNEQFF
TRBV7-2,TRBJ2-1,CASSLVQYNEQFF
TRBV18,TRBJ1-5,CASSPPPGAGQPQHF
TRBV11-2,TRBJ2-5,CASSWRLTNTQETQYF
TRBV5-1,TRBJ2-1,CASSLVEGAMGFF
TRBV7-3,TRBJ2-2,CASSLQATANTGELFF
TRBV2,-,CASRGQLAAVYEQYF
TRBV7-3,TRBJ2-7,CASSLERGEQYF
TRBV18,TRBJ2-2,CASSPRGSNTGELFF
TRBV4-3,TRBJ2-1,CASSQEASSNEQFF
TRBV7-9,TRBJ1-2,CASGLSYLSNYGYTF
TRBV5-3,TRBJ2-3,CARSLVVTGGTDTQYF
TRBV29-1,TRBJ2-3,CSVDIGAGGPGDTQYF
TRBV2,TRBJ1-2,CASSELGQVGGYTF
TRBV5-8,TRBJ1-5,CASSLDRGQPQHF
TRBV19,TRBJ2-3,CASRITGGTDTQYF
TRBV6-5,TRBJ1-5,CASSPGQGNQPQHF
TRBV19,TRBJ1-5,CASSMGVGPQHF
TRBV18,TRBJ1-2,CASSPVGGANYGYTF
TRBV9,TRBJ2-1,CASSVGSSGDNEQFF
TRBV2,TRBJ2-3,CASRFGGTGGDTQYF
TRBV5-1,TRBJ2-1,CASSITSGRANEQFF